This passage covers 13 T cell receptor beta chains from one sample sequenced in a study of Graves' ophthalmopathy and Graves' hyperthyroidism. RNA transcripts yielded amplified TCR beta CDR3 regions. HTBI-primed first-round RT-PCR preceded second-round multiplex PCR. TCRdb passed the multiplex PCR reads through MiXCR, listing each CDR3 protein once. The table has a few hundred thousand distinct CDR3 sequences, 35% to 40% seen once. The sequenced sample was peripheral blood or thyroid tissue (not recorded which). Receptors were obtained from an adult man with Graves' hyperthyroidism.

This clonotype was found once. The rearrangement links TRBV7-9 to TRBJ2-2; D is unclear. V lost 4 bases, J lost 2 bases, and 14 bases lay in between. The CDR3 has 16 amino acids. Germline CDR1 is SEHNR and CDR2 is FQNEAQ (reference sequence). The CDR3 DNA reads as TGTGCCAGCAGCTGGGATAGTGCGTTAAACACCGGGGAGCTGTTTTTT. Its protein product is CASSWDSALNTGELFF.

This clonotype occurred many times. The rearrangement joins TRBV12-3 or TRBV12-4 to TRBJ2-2; D is ambiguous. This CDR3 is 12 amino acids long. V lost 3 bases to trimming and J lost 11 bases, with 10 bases between them. CDR3 DNA sequence: TGTGCCAGCAGTTTTTCGGTGGCAGAGCTGTTTTTT. It is translated as CASSFSVAELFF.

Ten or more counts support this clonotype. The junction shows a germline mismatch at one end, possibly a read error. This sequence joins TRBV5-6 and TRBJ2-5, with 8 bases aligning to TRBD1. Looked up from germline, CDR1 is SGHDT and CDR2 is YYEEEE. The CDR3 runs 14 residues. CDR3 loop: CASTLMTGAQTQYF. In nucleotides, the CDR3 is TGTGCCAGCACCTTGATGACAGGGGCCCAGACCCAGTACTTC.

This chain connects TRBV2 to TRBJ1-5, with no clear D. The V and J ends lost 3 bases and 4 bases respectively, with 19 bases between them. CDR1 and CDR2 from the germline V gene are SNHLY and FYNNEI. The CDR3 runs 17 residues. The CDR3 nucleotides read TGTGCCAGCAGTGAGGTTGCGGGCCAACCGCAGAATCAGCCCCAGCATTTT. It yields the protein CASSEVAGQPQNQPQHF.

This clonotype appeared many times. The J gene is TRBJ2-7, the V gene TRBV29-1; possible D gene TRBD1, 6 bases. The germline V gene encodes CDR1 SQVTM and CDR2 ANQGSEA. CDR3 length: 13 amino acids. Trimming removed 7 bases from V and 1 base from J, with 14 bases in between. CDR3 in DNA: TGCAGCGCCCGCTGGACAGCTTCCTACGAGCAGTACTTC. It yields the protein CSARWTASYEQYF.

This clonotype was counted many times. This rearrangement joins TRBV4-1 to TRBJ2-5; no clear D. The CDR3 totals 11 residues. The ends were cut back, 8 bases at V and 2 bases at J, with 6 bases in the middle. Germline V lookup: CDR1 MGHRA, CDR2 YSYEKL. The CDR3 nucleotides read TGCGCCAGCGGGAATCAAGAGACCCAGTACTTC. This translates into CASGNQETQYF.

In this sample, this clonotype turned up many times. The gene calls are TRBV12-3 or TRBV12-4 and TRBJ2-6, with TRBD1 as a possible D gene (6 bases). V lost 6 bases to trimming and J lost 4 bases, with 13 bases between them. The CDR3 runs to 15 residues. The CDR3 here is CASRSTGSGANVLTF. CDR3 coding DNA: TGTGCCAGCAGGTCAACAGGGTCCGGGGCCAACGTCCTGACTTTC.

This sequence joins TRBV10-3 and TRBJ1-2; D is undetermined. Between the trimmed V and J ends, which lost 4 bases and 7 bases, there was a span of 10 bases. CDR3 length: 12 amino acids. Germline V CDR1 and CDR2: ENHRY, SYGVKD. The CDR3 is CAISGGRSGYTF. As DNA, the CDR3 is TGTGCCATCAGTGGAGGGAGAAGTGGCTACACCTTC.

On this clonotype: A much larger clone sits a single nucleotide away, making a read error possible. The chain uses TRBV6-5 and TRBJ2-5; the D gene is possibly TRBD1 (5 bases). From germline, CDR1 is MNHEY and CDR2 SVGAGI. The CDR3 runs 15 residues. The CDR3 region has the DNA TGTACCAGCAGTTACTCTGGTCAGGGCCAAGAGACCCAGTACTTC. It specifies CTSSYSGQGQETQYF.

This clonotype showed up many times. The V and J genes are TRBV20-1 and TRBJ2-5, with D perhaps TRBD2 (5 bases). The ends were cut back, 1 base at V and 4 bases at J, with 7 bases in the middle. The germline gives CDR1 DFQATT, CDR2 SNEGSKA (reference sequence). CDR3 size: 12 residues. The CDR3 DNA follows: TGCAGTGCTAGAGGAGGGTCAGAGACCCAGTACTTC. Its protein product is CSARGGSETQYF.

V gene TRBV15 combines with J gene TRBJ2-5; D is undetermined. Germline CDR1 is LNHNV and CDR2 is YYDKDF (reference sequence). Trimming removed 1 base from V and 2 bases from J, with 8 bases in between. The CDR3 is 14 amino acids. Here the CDR3 reads CATSRVQTQETQYF. In nucleotides, the CDR3 is TGTGCCACCAGCAGAGTGCAGACACAAGAGACCCAGTACTTC.

This clonotype was recorded many times. The J gene is TRBJ1-1, the V gene TRBV7-9; weak D call: TRBD1 (5 bases). CDR1 and CDR2 from the germline V gene are SEHNR and FQNEAQ (reference sequence). The V gene lost 3 bases and the J gene lost 3 bases, with 14 bases spanning the gap. This CDR3 contains 15 residues. For the CDR3, the DNA is TGTGCCAGCAGCTTTGACAGATCCTGGGACACTGAAGCTTTCTTT. Translation: CASSFDRSWDTEAFF.

The table lists this clonotype with a count of one. This chain links TRBV12-3 or TRBV12-4 with TRBJ2-1, with D perhaps TRBD1 or TRBD2 (5 bases each). The CDR3 length is 15 residues. V gave up 6 bases and J gave up 3 bases, with 15 bases separating them. CDR3 residues: CASSPMGPHYNEQFF. The CDR3 region has the DNA TGTGCCAGCAGCCCGATGGGACCGCACTACAATGAGCAGTTCTTC.